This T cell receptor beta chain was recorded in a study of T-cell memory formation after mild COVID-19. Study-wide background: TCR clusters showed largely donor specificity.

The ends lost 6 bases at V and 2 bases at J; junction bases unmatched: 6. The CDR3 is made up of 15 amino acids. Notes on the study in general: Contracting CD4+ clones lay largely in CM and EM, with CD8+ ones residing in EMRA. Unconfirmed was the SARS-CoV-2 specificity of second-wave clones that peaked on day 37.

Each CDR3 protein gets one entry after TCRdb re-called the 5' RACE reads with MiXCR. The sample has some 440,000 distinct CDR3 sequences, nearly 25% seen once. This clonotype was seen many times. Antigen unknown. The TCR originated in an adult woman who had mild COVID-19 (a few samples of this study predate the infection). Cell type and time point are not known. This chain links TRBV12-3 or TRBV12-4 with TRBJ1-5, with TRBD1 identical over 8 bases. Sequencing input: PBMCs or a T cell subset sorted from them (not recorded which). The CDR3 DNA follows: TGTGCCAGCAGCTTCGGGACAGGAGGCAATCAGCCCCAGCATTTT. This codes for CASSFGTGGNQPQHF.